This T cell receptor (beta chain) was sequenced during a study of blood T cell repertoires in COVID-19. Overall study context: Spain, Italy and the United States supplied samples that represented acute and convalescent COVID-19. PBMCs, B-cell-depleted T cells, or T cells were the source of the cDNA or gDNA that made up the material.

Authors' processing steps: By means of reference gene primer amplification, nucleated cell counts were estimated. Measured with immunoSEQ multiplex PCR; TCRdb has only the in-frame clones, and not every one. The V and J calls and clone size come from that table; D and trimming were worked out from the DNA. The sample shows roughly 100,000 clones, 75% to 90% of them seen only once. V lost 3 bases to trimming and J lost 0 bases, with 17 bases between them. The germline CDR1 and CDR2 sequences are LGHNA and YSLEER. CDR3 length: 18 amino acids. The source of this sequence is a man aged 55 to 69 with acute or convalescent COVID-19. The chain uses TRBV4-3 and TRBJ2-2; the D gene is possibly TRBD2 (7 bases). Specimen: peripheral blood. CDR3 sequence reads: CASSQYLGGASNTGELFF. The CDR3 DNA reads TGCGCCAGCAGCCAGTACCTAGGGGGGGCTTCGAACACCGGGGAGCTGTTTTTT.